This TCR beta chain stems from a study of shared clonotypes between healthy human individuals. Across the study: The study used three CD4 naive, three CD4 memory, two CD8 naive and one CD8 memory plate per donor.

The CDR3 consists of 16 residues. With 2 bases removed from V and 0 bases from J, the gap between germline ends came to 10 bases. Germline V gene data show CDR1 as WSHSY and CDR2 as SAAADI. In the authors' methods: With immunoSEQ giving junction-only sequences and no quality scores, filtering differed. TCRdb keeps only in-frame clones here, not all; method: immunoSEQ multiplex PCR. The V and J calls and the clone size are those of that table, but D and trimming were determined from the DNA. The sample holds about 2.3 million clones, around 92% seen once. The clonotype was recovered from a man younger than 30 in good health. Some clones in this sample may be carry-over from other donors' samples. The genes are TRBV10-2 and TRBJ2-2; D call uncertain. The source material was naive CD4+ T cells from PBMCs. Subset meaning: CD45RA+ positively selected. CDR3 region: CASSERVGSNTGELFF. In DNA, the CDR3 is TGCGCCAGCAGTGAGCGAGTGGGTTCGAACACCGGGGAGCTGTTTTTT.